One and the same sample provided the 10 T cell receptor beta chains below, sequenced in a study of blood T cell repertoires in COVID-19. Using immunoSEQ multiplex PCR, the repertoire was profiled, and TCRdb retains in-frame clones only, with some absent. Counted here are more than 250,000 clones, approximately 87% occurring once; the ten biggest clones make up about 5%. Sequences were obtained from PBMCs or T cells enriched from blood (not recorded which). The receptors come from a woman aged 25 to 45 who had recovered from COVID-19.

The chain uses TRBV9 and TRBJ2-1; no clear D. This CDR3 is 17 amino acids long. V was trimmed by 0 bases and J by 0 bases, leaving 13 bases between them. In germline, CDR1 is SGDLS, CDR2 YYNGEE. The CDR3 spells CASSVGLVASSYNEQFF. DNA for the CDR3: TGTGCCAGCAGCGTAGGTCTAGTCGCGAGCTCCTACAATGAGCAGTTCTTC.

This chain connects TRBV30 to TRBJ1-1; no reliable D call. Germline loops: CDR1 GTSNPN, CDR2 SVGIG (reference sequence). The CDR3 has 12 amino acids. The ends were cut back, 4 bases at V and 2 bases at J, with 8 bases in the middle. CDR3 coding DNA: TGTGCCTGGAACAGAATAAACACTGAAGCTTTCTTT. It yields the protein CAWNRINTEAFF.

The chain uses TRBV6-2 or TRBV6-3 and TRBJ1-3, with D possibly matching TRBD1 (6 bases). This CDR3 has 12 amino acids. Germline CDR1 is MNHEY and CDR2 is SVGEGT. V was cut by 6 bases and J by 4 bases, with 7 bases left in between. CDR3 nucleotide sequence: TGTGCCAGCAGCAGGGGAGGAAACACCATATATTTT. Translating gives CASSRGGNTIYF.

The chain carries TRBV10-3 and TRBJ2-5, with 9 nucleotides matching TRBD2. This CDR3 is built from 16 residues. CDR1 is ENHRY, CDR2 SYGVKD, per germline. V dropped 8 bases and J dropped 1; count of bases not matched to a gene: 11. The CDR3 here is CAIGGAAGGAQETQYF. CDR3 bases: TGTGCCATCGGAGGAGCGGCGGGGGGGGCCCAAGAGACCCAGTACTTC.

This sequence joins TRBV18 and TRBJ1-2; no firm D call. CDR1 and CDR2 from the germline V gene are KGHSH and LQKENI. The V gene lost 2 bases and the J gene lost 0 bases, with 10 bases spanning the gap. The CDR3 length is 15 residues. The CDR3 DNA sequence: TGTGCCAGCTCACCAGACGGGTTCGCTAACTATGGCTACACCTTC. It specifies CASSPDGFANYGYTF.

The chain has TRBV5-1 and TRBJ2-7; tentative D call: TRBD2 (5 bases). Germline V CDR1 and CDR2: SGHRS, YFSETQ. The CDR3 has 16 amino acids. Trimming took off 2 bases at V and 0 bases at J, with 15 bases between the two ends. In nucleotides, the CDR3 is TGCGCCAGCAGCTTATTACCGGACTTGGGCTCCTACGAGCAGTACTTC. It translates to CASSLLPDLGSYEQYF.

This clone was found once. This chain joins TRBV3-1 (or the pseudogene TRBV3-2) and TRBJ2-5, with TRBD2 matching over 8 bases. The CDR3 runs to 17 residues. The V and J ends lost 2 bases and 0 bases, in that order; junction bases with no gene match: 8. CDR1 LGHDT and CDR2 YNNKEL come from the germline V gene (reference sequence). In DNA form, the CDR3 reads TGTGCCAGCAGCCAACTCGTTAGCGGGGCGTACCAAGAGACCCAGTACTTC. Protein product: CASSQLVSGAYQETQYF.

The chain has TRBV12-3 or TRBV12-4 and TRBJ1-1; 9 positions match TRBD1. The CDR3 is made up of 12 amino acids. V lost 5 bases, J lost 8 bases, and 3 bases stayed unmatched. The CDR3 DNA follows: TGTGCCAGCAGTCAACAGGGGGCCGAAGCTTTCTTT. It codes for CASSQQGAEAFF.

V is TRBV30 and J is TRBJ1-3; D is possibly TRBD1 (6 bases). Trimming took off 3 bases at V and 0 bases at J, with 9 bases between the two ends. Germline values: CDR1 GTSNPN, CDR2 SVGIG (reference sequence). The CDR3 covers 14 residues. DNA for the CDR3: TGTGCCTGGAGCACAGGGAGCTCTGGAAACACCATATATTTT. Translated, it gives CAWSTGSSGNTIYF.

This chain links TRBV15 with TRBJ2-2; a possible D gene is TRBD2 (5 bases). The CDR3 covers 20 residues. Germline CDR1 and CDR2: LNHNV and YYDKDF (reference sequence). V lost 0 bases, J lost 1 base, and 21 bases lay in between. The CDR3 region has the DNA TGTGCCACCAGCAGAGATCGATTAGGGAGCCGGTTACAGAACACCGGGGAGCTGTTTTTT. This encodes CATSRDRLGSRLQNTGELFF.